This T cell receptor (beta chain) stems from a study of blood T cell repertoires in COVID-19. Across the study: The United States, Italy and Spain provided the acute and convalescent COVID-19 samples.

The CDR3 loop spans 14 amino acids. CDR1 and CDR2 (germline): DFQATT, SNEGSKA (reference sequence). The V and J ends lost 3 bases and 4 bases respectively, with 13 bases between them. Libraries were prepared by immunoSEQ multiplex PCR; TCRdb keeps only in-frame clonotypes and omits some of them. The table records roughly 260,000 clones, around 87% of them present only once. Sequencing used peripheral blood. This sequence joins TRBV20-1 and TRBJ2-1; D perhaps matches TRBD2 (5 bases). This TCR was sampled from a woman between 50 and 59 years old with acute or convalescent COVID-19. The CDR3 loop reads CSASYGKMYNEQFF. The CDR3 DNA reads TGCAGTGCTAGTTACGGGAAAATGTACAATGAGCAGTTCTTC.